Presented here are 22 T cell receptor beta chains from one specimen sequenced in a study of beta chain features in type 1 diabetes. Reverse transcribing all isolated RNA meant expressed TCRB transcripts were sequenced. Data came from immunoSEQ multiplex PCR; TCRdb stores just in-frame clones and leaves some out. The sample carries roughly 230,000 clones, over 8.5% recorded once. The sample comprised naive CD4+ T cells from blood. The receptors stem from a woman aged 18-30 years in good health.

This clone came up a few times. This sequence joins TRBV18 and TRBJ1-2; 7 bases are shared with TRBD1. The length of the CDR3 is 16 residues. Germline lookup yields CDR1 KGHSH and CDR2 LQKENI. The ends lost 2 bases at V and 4 bases at J; junction bases unmatched: 10. The CDR3 DNA reads TGTGCCAGCTCACCAAAGGGACAGACCCCTTTCTATGGCTACACCTTC. As protein: CASSPKGQTPFYGYTF.

This clone was seen only a few times. This chain joins TRBV19 and TRBJ1-2; no reliable D call. Trimming shortened V by 7 bases and J by 2 bases, and 11 bases separated the two germline ends. This CDR3 contains 13 residues. Germline V gene data show CDR1 as LNHDA and CDR2 as SQIVND (reference sequence). The CDR3 spells CASKIRGNYGYTF. The CDR3 coding sequence is TGTGCCAGTAAGATCCGGGGAAACTATGGCTACACCTTC.

V gene TRBV5-4 combines with J gene TRBJ1-2; TRBD1 is a possible D gene (5 bases). The CDR3 is 13 amino acids. V lost 4 bases to trimming and J lost 3 bases, with 10 bases between them. Germline assignment: CDR1 SGHNT and CDR2 YYREEE (reference sequence). The DNA for the CDR3 is TGTGCCAGCAGCCCTGACAGCTACTATGGCTACACCTTC. The encoded protein is CASSPDSYYGYTF.

The rearrangement links TRBV28 to TRBJ1-1, with 8 nucleotides matching TRBD1. Germline CDR1 is MDHEN and CDR2 is SYDVKM. V trimming: 4 bases; J trimming: 10 bases; junction bases outside the gene matches: 5. This CDR3 is 12 amino acids long. Here the CDR3 reads CASSYQGQGAFF. As DNA, the CDR3 is TGTGCCAGCAGTTACCAAGGACAGGGAGCTTTCTTT.

In its sample, this clone was seen a few times. In the same sample, other DNA sequences code for this CDR3. The chain carries TRBV20-1 and TRBJ2-5; D not certain. The ends were cut back, 3 bases at V and 5 bases at J, with 4 bases in the middle. This CDR3 is built from 10 residues. Germline CDR1 and CDR2: DFQATT and SNEGSKA (reference sequence). CDR3 sequence: CSARSETQYF. CDR3 bases: TGCAGTGCTAGGAGTGAGACCCAGTACTTC.

This rearrangement joins TRBV4-2 to TRBJ2-3; D perhaps matches TRBD2 (6 bases). The V end was cut by 2 bases, the J end by 6 bases, with 12 bases between. Germline CDR1 LGHNA, CDR2 YNFKEQ. The CDR3 loop spans 14 amino acids. The CDR3 nucleotides read TGTGCCAGCAGCCAACCGGGAGATGGGGATACGCAGTATTTT. The encoded protein is CASSQPGDGDTQYF.

The V call is TRBV30, the J call TRBJ1-1, with no clear D. This CDR3 has 11 residues. Trimming pared 0 bases from V and 6 bases from J, leaving 5 bases between. In germline, CDR1 is GTSNPN, CDR2 SVGIG (reference sequence). CDR3: CAWSVTPEAFF. As DNA, the CDR3 is TGTGCCTGGAGTGTCACACCTGAAGCTTTCTTT.

The chain combines TRBV6-1 with TRBJ2-7; D ambiguous. The CDR3 spans 14 residues. Germline V gene data show CDR1 as MNHNS and CDR2 as SASEGT. Between the trimmed V and J ends, which lost 0 bases and 2 bases, there was a span of 8 bases. CDR3 amino acids: CASSEANGAYEQYF. As DNA, the CDR3 is TGTGCCAGCAGTGAAGCAAACGGAGCCTACGAGCAGTACTTC.

The V call is TRBV11-2, the J call TRBJ2-5; D is undetermined. The germline gives CDR1 SGHAT, CDR2 FQNNGV. This CDR3 region has 13 residues. V shed 1 base and J shed 5 bases, with 8 bases lying between them. CDR3 residues: CASSLGAEETQYF. The CDR3 DNA reads as TGTGCCAGCAGCTTAGGGGCCGAGGAGACCCAGTACTTC.

This chain links TRBV5-8 with TRBJ2-3; no clear D gene. The CDR3 contains 15 residues. Trimming left V 0 bases short and J 6 bases short, with 14 bases between. Germline CDR1 SGHTS, CDR2 YDEGEE. The CDR3: CASSLEQILYDTQYF. Here the CDR3 DNA reads TGTGCCAGCAGCTTGGAACAGATTCTCTACGATACGCAGTATTTT.

The chain uses TRBV4-1 and TRBJ2-7, with 12 nucleotides matching TRBD1. The germline gives CDR1 MGHRA, CDR2 YSYEKL. CDR3 length: 15 amino acids. Trimming cost V 1 base and J 6 bases; bases outside gene matches: 4. CDR3 DNA: TGCGCCAGCAGCCAAGGGGGACAGGGGGCTGGCGAGCAGTACTTC. Protein: CASSQGGQGAGEQYF.

The rearrangement links TRBV2 to TRBJ2-1; 7 positions match TRBD2. V shed 9 bases, J shed 2 bases, and the junction held 10 bases outside the gene matches. The CDR3 is 15 residues long. Per the germline V gene, CDR1 is SNHLY and CDR2 is FYNNEI. The CDR3 loop reads CASVRSGTTYNEQFF. In nucleotides, the CDR3 is TGTGCCAGTGTTCGGAGCGGGACCACCTACAATGAGCAGTTCTTC.

This clone was picked up a small number of times. Other DNA sequences in this sample translate to the same CDR3. The chain couples TRBV4-1 to TRBJ2-2; D is uncertain. Germline loops: CDR1 MGHRA, CDR2 YSYEKL. This CDR3 is 12 amino acids long. V lost 0 bases, J lost 7 bases, and 3 bases lay in between. Here the CDR3 DNA reads TGCGCCAGCAGCCAAGATATCGGGGAGCTGTTTTTT. It is translated as CASSQDIGELFF.

The chain links TRBV2 to TRBJ2-2; 9 nucleotides match TRBD1. J lost 1 base, V lost 6 bases, and 0 bases had no gene match. Germline V gene sequence: CDR1 SNHLY, CDR2 FYNNEI. The CDR3 covers 14 residues. CDR3 in DNA: TGTGCCAGCAGGGACAGGGGGAACACCGGGGAGCTGTTTTTT. Translating it yields CASRDRGNTGELFF. Full variable domain (outside the CDR3, taken from reference TRBV2 and TRBJ2-2): EPEVTQTPSHQVTQMGQEVILRCVPISNHLYFYWYRQILGQKVEFLVSFYNNEISEKSEIFDDQFSVERPDGSNFTLKIRSTKLEDSAMYFCASRDRGNTGELFFGEGSRLTVL.

In this sample, this clone turned up a few times. V is TRBV11-2 and J is TRBJ2-2, with 9 bases lining up with TRBD1. Germline lookup yields CDR1 SGHAT and CDR2 FQNNGV. V was clipped by 6 bases and J by 4 bases; unmatched bases: 15. The CDR3 runs 18 residues. CDR3 sequence: CASSRGEQGALLTGELFF. Here the CDR3 DNA reads TGTGCCAGCAGTCGGGGCGAACAGGGGGCTCTTCTCACCGGGGAGCTGTTTTTT.

The chain links TRBV30 to TRBJ1-6, with D possibly matching TRBD1 (6 bases). CDR1 is GTSNPN and CDR2 is SVGIG in the germline V gene (reference sequence). The CDR3 runs 14 residues. V gave up 2 bases and J gave up 6 bases, with 11 bases separating them. The CDR3 sequence: CAWSYQGLNSPLHF. The CDR3 DNA reads as TGTGCCTGGAGTTACCAGGGGCTTAATTCACCCCTCCACTTT.

The DNA of the CDR3 is TGTGCCTGGACACAGGGGGACGGAGTTTTCTTT. Its translation is CAWTQGDGVFF. The genes are TRBV30 and TRBJ1-1, with TRBD1 matching over 8 bases. This CDR3 is built from 11 residues. After removal of 4 bases from V and 13 bases from J, the junction contained 8 bases not matched to a gene. CDR1 is GTSNPN and CDR2 is SVGIG in the germline V gene (reference sequence).

This chain links TRBV2 with TRBJ2-3, with TRBD2 as a possible D gene (6 bases). V was pared by 4 bases and J by 5 bases, with 13 bases between. CDR1 SNHLY and CDR2 FYNNEI come from the germline V gene. There are 14 residues in the CDR3. CDR3 sequence (DNA): TGTGCCAGCAGTGGTGGGAGGACAAGAGATACGCAGTATTTT. Its translation is CASSGGRTRDTQYF.

A few counts support this clone. The chain combines TRBV10-3 with TRBJ2-7, with D tentatively TRBD2 (6 bases). CDR1 and CDR2 (germline): ENHRY, SYGVKD. The CDR3 contains 12 residues. The ends were cut back, 8 bases at V and 3 bases at J, with 11 bases in the middle. The CDR3 nucleotides are TGTGCCATCGGACGGGACTTCTACGAGCAGTACTTC. This translates into CAIGRDFYEQYF.

A note on this clone: Additional DNA sequences in this sample encode the identical CDR3. The chain recombines TRBV30 with TRBJ1-1, with D maybe TRBD1 (5 bases). The CDR3 length is 13 residues. Trimming took 0 bases from V and 4 from J, leaving 9 bases between them. The germline CDR1 and CDR2 sequences are GTSNPN and SVGIG (reference sequence). The CDR3 sequence: CAWSVRGGTEAFF. CDR3 DNA sequence: TGTGCCTGGAGTGTACGGGGGGGCACTGAAGCTTTCTTT.

The chain uses TRBV6-1 and TRBJ2-3; 8 bases align to TRBD2. Germline assignment: CDR1 MNHNS and CDR2 SASEGT. This CDR3 contains 14 residues. V gave up 5 bases and J gave up 2 bases; unmatched junction bases: 3. CDR3 residues: CASSRGGPTDTQYF. In DNA form, the CDR3 reads TGTGCCAGCAGTCGCGGGGGGCCCACAGATACGCAGTATTTT.

The chain has TRBV19 and TRBJ2-3; 9 positions agree with TRBD1. This CDR3 is 18 amino acids long. From germline, CDR1 is LNHDA and CDR2 SQIVND (reference sequence). J gave up 0 bases and V 4 bases, and 11 bases lay outside the gene matches. The DNA of the CDR3 is TGTGCCAGTAGTACGCTTCCGGGACAGGGTGCTAGCACAGATACGCAGTATTTT. Protein product: CASSTLPGQGASTDTQYF.